The rows below give T cell receptor beta chains drawn from one sample of a study of blood T cells in healthy people across ages. Using its own MiXCR run on the 5' RACE reads, TCRdb lists one record per CDR3 protein. The profile covers 1,800,000 or so distinct CDR3 sequences, with roughly two fifths appearing a single time and about 21% taken by the ten largest. Material: blood. These receptors originate from a human donor in good health. The CDR3 runs from the conserved cysteine through the conserved F or W. A D gene is named only where the DNA matches it firmly. Only part of the rows carry a size: once, few, many, or a class if the clone is expanded.

clone_size j_call v_call d_call cdr3_aa cdr3_nt
. TRBJ1-4 TRBV7-9 . CASSDKYPNEKLFF TGTGCCAGCAGCGACAAATACCCTAATGAAAAACTGTTTTTT
. TRBJ2-2 TRBV9 . CASSQTQASYRDGELFF TGTGCCAGCAGCCAGACACAGGCTAGCTACAGGGACGGGGAGCTGTTTTTT
. TRBJ1-2 TRBV2 TRBD1 CASSIGQGRYGYTF TGTGCCAGCAGTATTGGACAGGGTCGCTATGGCTACACCTTC
. TRBJ1-5 TRBV29-1 . CSVEERETQHF TGCAGCGTTGAAGAAAGAGAGACCCAGCATTTT
few TRBJ2-5 TRBV18 . CASSPPRRLLQETQYF TGTGCCAGCTCACCACCCCGGCGCCTCTTACAAGAGACCCAGTACTTC
many TRBJ2-5 TRBV7-2 . CASSLVGGAGETQYF TGTGCCAGCAGCTTGGTGGGGGGGGCCGGGGAGACCCAGTACTTC
few TRBJ2-1 TRBV10-3 TRBD2 CAITPGLDYNEQFF TGTGCCATCACCCCGGGACTAGATTATAATGAGCAGTTCTTC
few TRBJ2-3 TRBV24-1 . CATARINTDTQYF TGTGCCACCGCAAGAATTAACACAGATACGCAGTATTTT
few TRBJ2-3 TRBV28 TRBD1 CASSFGTVTDTQYF TGTGCCAGCAGTTTTGGGACAGTCACAGATACGCAGTATTTT
few TRBJ2-5 TRBV20-1 TRBD2 CSATTGGLARSETQYF TGCAGTGCTACCACGGGCGGACTAGCGCGGAGTGAGACCCAGTACTTC
few TRBJ2-5 TRBV24-1 TRBD1 CATSHRDSIRLGETQYF TGTGCCACCAGCCACCGGGACAGCATAAGGTTGGGAGAGACCCAGTACTTC
. TRBJ1-6 TRBV5-1 . CASRQTQGSSYNSPLHF TGCGCCAGCAGGCAAACCCAGGGGAGCTCCTATAATTCACCCCTCCACTTT
many TRBJ1-2 TRBV29-1 . CSVEDLPYGYTF TGCAGCGTTGAAGATCTACCATATGGCTACACCTTC
. TRBJ1-1 TRBV5-1 TRBD1 CASSPDRGATEAFF TGCGCCAGCAGCCCTGACAGGGGCGCGACTGAAGCTTTCTTT
. TRBJ1-2 TRBV4-3 TRBD1 CASSIPGQGYGYTF TGCGCCAGCAGCATACCGGGACAGGGGTATGGCTACACCTTC
few TRBJ2-5 TRBV24-1 TRBD1 CATSDPSPGQGSLGETQYF TGTGCCACCAGTGATCCATCACCAGGACAGGGGTCACTTGGGGAGACCCAGTACTTC
few TRBJ2-1 TRBV7-8 TRBD2 CASSRGGPSSYNEQFF TGTGCCAGCAGCCGCGGGGGTCCGAGCTCCTACAATGAGCAGTTCTTC
. TRBJ1-5 TRBV20-1 . CSARGAVQPQHF TGCAGTGCTAGAGGGGCGGTTCAGCCCCAGCATTTT
. TRBJ2-1 TRBV9 TRBD2 CASSPRGSSGGLNEQFF TGTGCCAGCAGCCCCCGGGGGAGTAGCGGGGGATTGAATGAGCAGTTCTTC
. TRBJ1-4 TRBV29-1 . CSVEEQQGGEKLFF TGCAGCGTTGAAGAGCAACAGGGAGGTGAAAAACTGTTTTTT
few TRBJ1-5 TRBV27 TRBD1 CASGPHRGVSNQPQHF TGTGCCAGTGGTCCCCACAGGGGGGTTAGTAATCAGCCCCAGCATTTT
. TRBJ2-2 TRBV27 TRBD1 CASIGQGYTGELFF TGTGCCAGCATTGGACAGGGGTATACCGGGGAGCTGTTTTTT
few TRBJ1-6 TRBV28 . CASSFGQASSPLHF TGTGCCAGCAGTTTTGGCCAGGCGTCCTCACCCCTCCACTTT
. TRBJ1-2 TRBV25-1 . CASSERRAAYGYTF TGTGCCAGCAGTGAACGCAGGGCGGCGTATGGCTACACCTTC
few TRBJ2-7 TRBV7-9 TRBD1 CASRRQGENEQYF TGTGCCAGCAGGAGACAGGGGGAGAACGAGCAGTACTTC
. TRBJ1-3 TRBV15 . CATSRDTTQGDTIYF TGTGCCACCAGCAGAGATACGACCCAGGGTGACACCATATATTTT
few TRBJ1-4 TRBV4-2 . CASSQGRAGKNEKLFF TGTGCCAGTAGCCAAGGTCGGGCAGGGAAAAATGAAAAACTGTTTTTT
. TRBJ2-5 TRBV7-7 TRBD2 CASSPSTSGGAETQYF TGTGCTAGCAGCCCCTCGACTAGCGGGGGTGCGGAGACCCAGTACTTC
. TRBJ2-7 TRBV20-1 TRBD1 CSAIHRGRVNEQYF TGCAGTGCTATCCACAGGGGGCGGGTAAATGAGCAGTACTTC
. TRBJ2-4 TRBV29-1 . CSVVGGVGEQYF TGCAGCGTTGTCGGAGGGGTAGGAGAGCAGTACTTC
. TRBJ1-5 TRBV20-1 . CSAGQNGQNQPQHF TGCAGTGCCGGACAAAATGGACAGAATCAGCCCCAGCATTTT
few TRBJ1-2 TRBV5-1 TRBD1 CASSVWDPGTGSYGYTF TGCGCCAGCAGCGTATGGGACCCCGGGACAGGGTCCTATGGCTACACCTTC
. TRBJ2-7 TRBV27 TRBD1 CASGSGGGYYEQYF TGTGCCAGCGGCTCAGGGGGCGGATACTACGAGCAGTACTTC
once TRBJ2-7 TRBV5-6 . CASSLAFRGNEQYF TGTGCCAGCAGCTTGGCGTTTCGGGGAAACGAGCAGTACTTC
few TRBJ1-2 TRBV5-5 . CASSLNEDKWGYTF TGTGCCAGCAGCTTGAACGAGGACAAATGGGGCTACACCTTC
few TRBJ2-3 TRBV20-1 TRBD2 CSARMSGVSTDTQYF TGCAGTGCTAGGATGAGCGGGGTTAGCACAGATACGCAGTATTTT
. TRBJ2-1 TRBV30 TRBD2 CAWEELAGGTSEQFF TGTGCCTGGGAAGAACTAGCGGGGGGTACTAGCGAGCAGTTCTTC
few TRBJ2-7 TRBV4-1 . CASSQPTGIKTYEQYF TGCGCCAGCAGCCAACCCACTGGGATTAAGACCTACGAGCAGTACTTC
few TRBJ2-1 TRBV2 . CASSTLLNEQFF TGTGCCAGCAGTACCCTACTAAATGAGCAGTTCTTC
. TRBJ2-3 TRBV9 . CASSALQSTDTQYF TGTGCCAGCAGCGCACTCCAGAGCACAGATACGCAGTATTTT
. TRBJ1-1 TRBV6-6 . CASSYVAREDTEAFF TGTGCCAGCAGTTACGTAGCCAGGGAGGACACTGAAGCTTTCTTT